This T cell receptor (beta chain) was recorded in a study of control samples from healthy donors and cancer patients. The CDR3 spans 12 residues. Germline CDR1 LGHDT, CDR2 YNNKEL (reference sequence). As regards this clone: Germline and junction disagree at one end, which may indicate a read error.

The assay was immunoSEQ multiplex PCR, and TCRdb's table has in-frame clones only and misses some. The data contain under 450,000 clones, approximately 92% of them singletons. This sequence was found in a man aged 40-50 years with head and neck cancer. The V call is TRBV3-1 (or the pseudogene TRBV3-2), the J call TRBJ2-7; the D gene could be TRBD1 or TRBD2 (5 bases each). The specimen was PBMCs. This CDR3 is CASSQEGTLWVF. The DNA for the CDR3 is TGTGCCAGCAGCCAAGAGGGGACCTTGTGGGTCTTC.